One sample yielded the 27 T cell receptor beta chains listed below, sequenced in a study of blood T cell repertoires in COVID-19. Assay used: immunoSEQ multiplex PCR; TCRdb lists only in-frame clones, some missing. The sample lists some 150,000 clones, more than 80% occurring once. The source material was peripheral blood. Receptors originate from a human donor with acute or convalescent COVID-19. The donor label of this sample is uncertain.

This clone was picked up a small number of times. The chain has TRBV5-6 and TRBJ1-5; D is possibly TRBD1 (5 bases). Trimming took off 2 bases at V and 0 bases at J, with 9 bases between the two ends. Germline lookup yields CDR1 SGHDT and CDR2 YYEEEE. This CDR3 has 15 amino acids. The CDR3 DNA sequence: TGTGCCAGCAGCTTTGGACACTTTAGCAATCAGCCCCAGCATTTT. Its translation is CASSFGHFSNQPQHF.

The V and J genes are TRBV15 and TRBJ2-3; TRBD2 is a possible D gene (5 bases). Germline loops: CDR1 LNHNV, CDR2 YYDKDF (reference sequence). CDR3 length: 14 residues. V was cut by 8 bases and J by 2 bases, with 14 bases left in between. The CDR3 bases are TGTGCCACCGGTGAAGGAGGAGCCACAGATACGCAGTATTTT. Protein: CATGEGGATDTQYF.

The chain recombines TRBV30 with TRBJ1-4; D remains unclear. The CDR3 is made up of 16 amino acids. Germline CDR1 is GTSNPN and CDR2 is SVGIG (reference sequence). V lost 3 bases and J lost 2, with 16 bases in between. DNA for the CDR3: TGTGCCTGGAGGGGTCTCTTGCAGGCTACTAATGAAAAACTGTTTTTT. Amino acid sequence: CAWRGLLQATNEKLFF.

CDR3 sequence: CSASTGNTEAFF. The CDR3 DNA sequence: TGCAGTGCTAGTACCGGGAACACTGAAGCTTTCTTT. This rearrangement joins TRBV20-1 to TRBJ1-1, with D unresolved. From germline, CDR1 is DFQATT and CDR2 SNEGSKA (reference sequence). Trimming pared 3 bases from V and 1 base from J, leaving 6 bases between. The CDR3 covers 12 residues.

This chain connects TRBV6-5 to TRBJ2-5; TRBD2 might be the D (6 bases). From germline, CDR1 is MNHEY and CDR2 SVGAGI. This CDR3 region has 15 residues. The V gene lost 8 bases and the J gene lost 5 bases, with 21 bases spanning the gap. The CDR3: CASARDPNERETQYF. The CDR3 DNA reads as TGTGCCAGCGCGCGGGACCCAAACGAAAGGGAGACCCAGTACTTC.

This chain uses TRBV12-5 with TRBJ1-2; D unclear. Germline V gene sequence: CDR1 LGHNT, CDR2 FRNRAP. The CDR3 has 14 amino acids. V was shortened by 1 base and J by 4 bases, with 10 bases between the two germline ends. As DNA, the CDR3 is TGTGCTAGTGGTTTGGGGCAGTTCGTCTATGGCTACACCTTC. Translated, it gives CASGLGQFVYGYTF. Full variable domain (rest looked up from reference TRBV12-5 and TRBJ1-2): DARVTQTPRHKVTEMGQEVTMRCQPILGHNTVFWYRQTMMQGLELLAYFRNRAPLDDSGMPKDRFSAEMPDATLATLKIQPSEPRDSAVYFCASGLGQFVYGYTFGSGTRLTVV.

This clone was observed once. The chain uses TRBV9 and TRBJ2-3; tentatively, D is TRBD2 (6 bases). The CDR3 has 15 amino acids. V dropped 0 bases and J dropped 3 bases, with 11 bases sitting between them. Germline V CDR1 and CDR2: SGDLS, YYNGEE. The CDR3 region is CASSVVGGTTDTQYF. Here the CDR3 DNA reads TGTGCCAGCAGCGTAGTTGGGGGGACGACAGATACGCAGTATTTT.

The rearrangement links TRBV19 to TRBJ1-5, with D possibly matching TRBD1 (6 bases). From germline, CDR1 is LNHDA and CDR2 SQIVND (reference sequence). The V and J ends lost 8 bases and 7 bases respectively, with 21 bases between them. This CDR3 contains 15 residues. CDR3: CASALDASGVQPQHF. In DNA, the CDR3 is TGTGCCAGTGCGCTCGATGCTTCAGGGGTACAGCCCCAGCATTTT.

This clone turned up a few times. This rearrangement joins TRBV7-3 to TRBJ2-1; 14 bases map to TRBD2. CDR1 and CDR2 (germline): SGHTA, FQGTGA. J lost 3 bases, V lost 0 bases, and 4 bases had no gene match. The CDR3 loop spans 18 amino acids. Here the CDR3 DNA reads TGTGCCAGCAGCTTAACGAAAGGGACTAGCGGGGGCTACAATGAGCAGTTCTTC. Translated, it gives CASSLTKGTSGGYNEQFF.

The rearrangement joins TRBV19 to TRBJ2-7, with D maybe TRBD1 (5 bases). V was pared by 3 bases and J by 2 bases, with 11 bases between. Germline V gives CDR1 LNHDA, CDR2 SQIVND (reference sequence). The CDR3 length is 14 residues. The CDR3 DNA reads as TGTGCCAGTAGTATTTCTCAGGGAACCTACGAGCAGTACGTC. Encoded protein: CASSISQGTYEQYV.

CDR3 DNA: TGCAGCGGAGACAGTTACACTGAAGCTTTCTTT. It yields the protein CSGDSYTEAFF. The chain has TRBV29-1 and TRBJ1-1; maybe TRBD1 (5 bases). This CDR3 has 11 residues. Germline V CDR1 and CDR2: SQVTM, ANQGSEA. V dropped 7 bases and J dropped 3 bases, with 9 bases sitting between them.

The chain uses TRBV24-1 and TRBJ2-3; D is undetermined. The CDR3 has 16 residues. Trimming cost V 3 bases and J 5 bases, with 17 bases left between them. Germline-derived CDR1 and CDR2 are KGHDR and SFDVKD. The CDR3 region has the DNA TGTGCCACCAGTGATCCACCATCGGGTGGTAAAGATACGCAGTATTTT. It is translated as CATSDPPSGGKDTQYF.

V usage is TRBV5-1 and J usage is TRBJ1-1; TRBD1 might be the D (6 bases). Per the germline V gene, CDR1 is SGHRS and CDR2 is YFSETQ. The CDR3 is 16 residues long. Trimming shortened V by 4 bases and J by 1 base, and 17 bases separated the two germline ends. CDR3 coding DNA: TGCGCCAGCAGCCCGGGGGGGGCCGCCAAGAACACTGAAGCTTTCTTT. This gives the protein CASSPGGAAKNTEAFF.

This clone was observed a handful of times. The chain has TRBV19 and TRBJ1-1; weak D call: TRBD1 (6 bases). The CDR3 contains 13 residues. Trimming shortened V by 1 base and J by 6 bases, and 9 bases separated the two germline ends. Germline CDR1 is LNHDA and CDR2 is SQIVND (reference sequence). The DNA of the CDR3 is TGTGCCAGTAGTATAGTAGGGGGTTCTGAAGCTTTCTTT. Protein sequence: CASSIVGGSEAFF.

This sequence joins TRBV27 and TRBJ2-5; D might be TRBD2 (5 bases). V was trimmed by 8 bases and J by 5 bases, leaving 15 bases between them. This CDR3 is built from 13 residues. Per germline, CDR1 MNHEY and CDR2 SMNVEV (reference sequence). CDR3 DNA sequence: TGTGCCAGCTCCCCGCGGGTGCGGGAGACCCAGTACTTC. Translation: CASSPRVRETQYF.

This chain links TRBV9 with TRBJ2-1, with a weak D call TRBD1 (6 bases). Trimming pared 4 bases from V and 4 bases from J, leaving 9 bases between. Germline V lookup: CDR1 SGDLS, CDR2 YYNGEE. The CDR3 sequence is 13 residues long. The CDR3 here is CASSTDSYNEQFF. CDR3 DNA sequence: TGTGCCAGCAGCACGGACAGTTACAATGAGCAGTTCTTC.

The CDR3 is CASSYSGSSYNSPLHF. CDR3 nucleotide sequence: TGTGCCAGCAGTTACTCGGGGTCCTCCTATAATTCACCCCTCCACTTT. The chain is built from TRBV5-8 and TRBJ1-6; the D is unclear. CDR1 and CDR2 (germline): SGHTS, YDEGEE. This CDR3 contains 16 residues. The V and J ends lost 5 bases and 0 bases respectively, with 12 bases between them.

This chain joins TRBV6-1 and TRBJ2-1; D is possibly TRBD1 (6 bases). V was shortened by 3 bases and J by 4 bases, with 10 bases between the two germline ends. CDR3 length: 14 residues. CDR1 is MNHNS and CDR2 is SASEGT in the germline V gene. The CDR3 sequence: CASSDRGGYNEQFF. In nucleotides, the CDR3 is TGTGCCAGCAGTGACAGGGGTGGGTACAATGAGCAGTTCTTC.

The CDR3 region is CASSSTIGQGAFF. CDR3 sequence (DNA): TGTGCCAGCAGTTCCACGATCGGACAGGGAGCTTTCTTT. The rearrangement joins TRBV12-3 or TRBV12-4 to TRBJ1-1; 8 bases line up with TRBD1. The CDR3 has 13 amino acids. V gave up 4 bases and J gave up 10 bases; unmatched junction bases: 8.

The rearrangement joins TRBV18 to TRBJ1-1; no definite D call. Germline assignment: CDR1 KGHSH and CDR2 LQKENI. This CDR3 spans 20 amino acids. With 3 bases removed from V and 0 bases from J, the gap between germline ends came to 26 bases. CDR3 in amino acids: CASSPVPGPGGPLMNTEAFF. The CDR3 nucleotides read TGTGCCAGCTCACCGGTGCCAGGCCCAGGTGGTCCTCTCATGAACACTGAAGCTTTCTTT.

This chain joins TRBV30 and TRBJ2-3; 10 nucleotides agree with TRBD2. CDR3 length: 13 residues. Germline V gives CDR1 GTSNPN, CDR2 SVGIG (reference sequence). Unmatched junction bases numbered 0, after V lost 2 bases and J lost 4 bases. CDR3 sequence: CAWSLAGADTQYF. The CDR3 DNA follows: TGTGCCTGGAGTCTAGCGGGGGCAGATACGCAGTATTTT.

V and J are TRBV6-2 or TRBV6-3 and TRBJ1-1, with TRBD1 matching over 7 bases. Germline trimming cut 6 bases from V and 0 bases from J; bases unmatched to any gene: 7. CDR1 and CDR2 from the germline V gene are MNHEY and SVGEGT. The CDR3 is made up of 15 amino acids. The CDR3 sequence: CASSKGGQVNTEAFF. CDR3 coding DNA: TGTGCCAGCAGCAAAGGGGGCCAGGTGAACACTGAAGCTTTCTTT.

The V call is TRBV3-1 (or the pseudogene TRBV3-2), the J call TRBJ1-6; D unresolved. This CDR3 is built from 15 residues. With 3 bases removed from V and 4 bases from J, the gap between germline ends came to 10 bases. The V gene's germline CDR1 is LGHDT and CDR2 YNNKEL (reference sequence). The CDR3: CASSQEGGYNSPLHF. As DNA, the CDR3 is TGTGCCAGCAGCCAGGAGGGCGGGTATAATTCACCCCTCCACTTT.

The chain couples TRBV7-2 to TRBJ1-2; D is uncertain. This CDR3 is 15 amino acids long. Deletions cut 5 bases from V and 7 bases from J, with 20 bases between. CDR1 and CDR2 (germline): SGHTA, FQGNSA. The DNA for the CDR3 is TGTGCCAGCAGCCCCGGCCGTAGCGGGAGAAGTGGCTACACCTTC. The encoded protein is CASSPGRSGRSGYTF.

The chain joins TRBV2 to TRBJ2-3, with 8 bases matching TRBD2. V shed 5 bases and J 0 bases; nucleotides not matched to a gene: 4. Germline V lookup: CDR1 SNHLY, CDR2 FYNNEI. CDR3 size: 15 residues. Here the CDR3 DNA reads TGTGCCAGCAGTCTCGGGGGGGCCAGCACAGATACGCAGTATTTT. It translates to CASSLGGASTDTQYF.

This chain links TRBV25-1 with TRBJ2-1; maybe TRBD2 (7 bases). The V end was cut by 0 bases, the J end by 4 bases, with 13 bases between. The germline gives CDR1 MGHDK, CDR2 SYGVNS. This CDR3 contains 16 residues. The CDR3 nucleotides read TGTGCCAGCAGTGAATATACGGGGGGCTCATACAATGAGCAGTTCTTC. Its protein is CASSEYTGGSYNEQFF.

The chain carries TRBV13 and TRBJ1-2; D uncertain. Looked up from germline, CDR1 is PRHDT and CDR2 is FYEKMQ (reference sequence). CDR3 length: 13 residues. Trimming removed 0 bases at V and 1 base at J, with 3 bases between. CDR3 coding DNA: TGTGCCAGCAGCTTAGGCCTTAACTATGGCTACACCTTC. It is translated as CASSLGLNYGYTF.